The 17 T cell receptor beta chains given below trace back to one sample, sequenced in a study of T cell changes during pregnancy in multiple sclerosis. Using immunoSEQ multiplex PCR, the repertoire was profiled, and TCRdb retains in-frame clones only, with some absent. Of approximately 44,000 clones in the sample, about 91% were seen once. The sequencing used CD4+ T cells from peripheral blood mononuclear cells, collected in the second trimester of pregnancy. Source of these receptors: a female donor in good health, enrolled as a control in a pregnancy study.

This rearrangement joins TRBV6-5 to TRBJ1-2; TRBD1 matches at 7 bases. With 7 bases clipped from V and 5 bases from J, the junction kept 4 bases outside the gene matches. CDR1 is MNHEY, CDR2 SVGAGI, per germline. The CDR3 is 12 amino acids. CDR3 protein: CASKGTAYGYTF. The DNA for the CDR3 is TGTGCCAGCAAAGGGACAGCATATGGCTACACCTTC.

The chain couples TRBV28 to TRBJ1-6, with 9 bases aligning to TRBD1. J was trimmed by 10 bases and V by 5 bases; bases with no gene match: 9. Germline lookup yields CDR1 MDHEN and CDR2 SYDVKM. The CDR3 consists of 15 residues. The CDR3 DNA reads as TGTGCCAGCAGTCTTCCGGGACAGGGAGACTCACCCCTCCACTTT. This gives the protein CASSLPGQGDSPLHF.

The V and J genes are TRBV2 and TRBJ1-5; D is uncertain. This CDR3 has 15 amino acids. Trimming took 5 bases from V and 3 from J, leaving 14 bases between them. Looked up from germline, CDR1 is SNHLY and CDR2 is FYNNEI. DNA of the CDR3: TGTGCCAGCAGTTCTATGGACGGGAACAATCAGCCCCAGCATTTT. Protein sequence: CASSSMDGNNQPQHF. The full variable domain, with the rest looked up from reference TRBV2 and TRBJ1-5, is EPEVTQTPSHQVTQMGQEVILRCVPISNHLYFYWYRQILGQKVEFLVSFYNNEISEKSEIFDDQFSVERPDGSNFTLKIRSTKLEDSAMYFCASSSMDGNNQPQHFGDGTRLSIL.

This clone appeared a single time. This rearrangement joins TRBV7-2 to TRBJ2-7, with 8 nucleotides matching TRBD1. Per germline, CDR1 SGHTA and CDR2 FQGNSA. Trimming removed 2 bases from V and 3 bases from J; junction bases left unmatched: 9. The CDR3 is made up of 16 amino acids. CDR3: CASSLSQDRGYYEQYF. CDR3 nucleotides: TGTGCCAGCAGCTTAAGCCAAGACAGGGGTTACTACGAGCAGTACTTC. Variable domain in full (rest from reference TRBV7-2 and TRBJ2-7): GAGVSQSPSNKVTEKGKDVELRCDPISGHTALYWYRQSLGQGLEFLIYFQGNSAPDKSGLPSDRFSAERTGGSVSTLTIQRTQQEDSAVYLCASSLSQDRGYYEQYFGPGTRLTVT.

This clone was picked up one time. The rearrangement links TRBV2 to TRBJ2-3; 9 bases are shared with TRBD1. The V and J ends lost 6 bases and 0 bases, in that order; junction bases with no gene match: 1. The germline V gene encodes CDR1 SNHLY and CDR2 FYNNEI. The CDR3 contains 14 residues. The CDR3 region has the DNA TGTGCCAGCAGCGGGACAGGGAGCACAGATACGCAGTATTTT. Its translation is CASSGTGSTDTQYF.

The chain is built from TRBV4-2 and TRBJ1-1; D remains ambiguous. The CDR3 length is 15 residues. Deletions cut 7 bases from V and 1 base from J, with 16 bases between. Germline assignment: CDR1 LGHNA and CDR2 YNFKEQ. The CDR3 protein is CASMPAEGSNTEAFF. CDR3 bases: TGTGCCAGCATGCCAGCGGAAGGATCGAACACTGAAGCTTTCTTT.

This chain uses TRBV13 with TRBJ2-1, with 8 nucleotides matching TRBD2. Germline CDR1 PRHDT, CDR2 FYEKMQ (reference sequence). The CDR3 has 16 residues. Unmatched junction bases numbered 11, after V lost 6 bases and J lost 4 bases. CDR3 sequence: CASSSGGAGGYNEQFF. The CDR3 DNA is TGTGCCAGCAGTTCCGGGGGGGCGGGGGGATACAATGAGCAGTTCTTC.

The chain is built from TRBV7-2 and TRBJ2-7; D unclear. Trimming removed 0 bases at V and 0 bases at J, with 9 bases between. This CDR3 is built from 15 residues. The germline V gene encodes CDR1 SGHTA and CDR2 FQGNSA. This CDR3 is CASSLARLGSYEQYF. As DNA, the CDR3 is TGTGCCAGCAGCTTAGCCAGACTGGGCTCCTACGAGCAGTACTTC.

The chain is built from TRBV11-2 and TRBJ2-7; TRBD2 matches at 7 bases. Unmatched junction bases numbered 10, after V lost 6 bases and J lost 2 bases. The CDR3 covers 15 residues. In germline, CDR1 is SGHAT, CDR2 FQNNGV. The CDR3 region has the DNA TGTGCCAGCAGTGGGGCGGGGGAAACCCCCTACGAGCAGTACTTC. The encoded protein is CASSGAGETPYEQYF.

This sequence joins TRBV21-1 and TRBJ2-5; the listed D gene, TRBD2, was not tested against the DNA. TRBV21-1 is tagged as a pseudogene. This CDR3 contains 15 residues. CDR3 sequence reads: CASSKGTSPQETQYF. CDR3 DNA sequence: TGTGCCAGCAGCAAGGGTACTAGCCCCCAAGAGACCCAGTACTTC.

The chain carries TRBV19 and TRBJ1-1; 7 bases fit TRBD1. CDR3 size: 16 residues. Trimming removed 7 bases from V and 7 bases from J; junction bases left unmatched: 18. The germline gives CDR1 LNHDA, CDR2 SQIVND (reference sequence). CDR3 DNA sequence: TGTGCCAGTAATGAAGGGGGCTATGGGGGTCGGGTTGAAGCTTTCTTT. Translated: CASNEGGYGGRVEAFF.

This chain links TRBV5-1 with TRBJ2-1; 10 bases match TRBD2. Germline values: CDR1 SGHRS, CDR2 YFSETQ. This CDR3 has 16 amino acids. V was pared by 3 bases and J by 1 base, with 4 bases of the junction left unmatched. The CDR3 bases are TGCGCCAGCAGCTCATTAGCGGGAGGTTCCTACAATGAGCAGTTCTTC. This gives the protein CASSSLAGGSYNEQFF.

J is TRBJ1-1 and V is TRBV14, with D possibly TRBD1 on 6 matching bases. V dropped 4 bases and J dropped 2 bases, with 11 bases sitting between them. The CDR3 sequence is 14 residues long. Germline V lookup: CDR1 SGHDN, CDR2 FVKESK. The CDR3 sequence: CASSRKQGNTEAFF. The DNA of the CDR3 is TGTGCCAGCAGCCGCAAACAGGGTAACACTGAAGCTTTCTTT.

In DNA, the CDR3 is TGTGCCAGCAGCTTAACGGGACAGACCTATGGCTACACCTTC. Translated, it gives CASSLTGQTYGYTF. The chain carries TRBV7-3 and TRBJ1-2, with TRBD1 matching over 7 bases. CDR1 is SGHTA and CDR2 is FQGTGA in the germline V gene. The CDR3 has 14 amino acids. Unmatched junction bases numbered 2, after V lost 0 bases and J lost 4 bases.

Remarks on this clone: A junction end diverges from the germline sequence, so it may reflect a read error. This chain joins TRBV28 and TRBJ1-2; no clear D gene. The V gene's germline CDR1 is MDHEN and CDR2 SYDVKM. This CDR3 spans 13 amino acids. The CDR3 DNA sequence: TGTGCCAGCAGTAAGGCGGGTAACTATAGCTACACCTTC. Its protein product is CASSKAGNYSYTF.

The gene calls are TRBV4-2 and TRBJ1-5; D uncertain. There are 19 residues in the CDR3. The V gene lost 4 bases and the J gene lost 0 bases, with 22 bases spanning the gap. CDR1 and CDR2 from the germline V gene are LGHNA and YNFKEQ. CDR3 loop: CASSLKLPGGSNSNQPQHF. The DNA of the CDR3 is TGTGCCAGCAGCCTCAAGCTGCCGGGTGGGTCTAATAGCAATCAGCCCCAGCATTTT.

This clone has only a few counts. The chain uses TRBV30 and TRBJ1-4, with D possibly being TRBD1 (5 bases). Germline lookup yields CDR1 GTSNPN and CDR2 SVGIG (reference sequence). V dropped 1 base and J dropped 7 bases, with 10 bases sitting between them. There are 13 residues in the CDR3. The CDR3 sequence is CAWSAGHGEKLFF. In DNA, the CDR3 is TGTGCCTGGAGTGCCGGACATGGTGAAAAACTGTTTTTT.